This paragraph reports one TCR beta chain. This sample was taken from a study of blood T cells in healthy people across ages. Looked up from germline, CDR1 is SGHVS and CDR2 is FNYEAQ. Trimming removed 1 base from V and 7 bases from J; junction bases left unmatched: 11. CDR3 length: 18 residues. PCR was performed a second time for about 7 to 12 cycles using a sample-barcoded 5' primer and a J-beta primer mix. MiXCR, applied by TCRdb to the 5' RACE reads, yields one record per CDR3 protein. The sample has under 1,100,000 distinct CDR3 sequences, almost 25% seen once. These same records also appear under a second study, on T cells of mothers and their children. That work states: The donor cohort consisted of a few healthy Caucasian mothers and their six children. Every mother produced more than 8 million TCR beta CDR3 reads, whereas every child provided approximately 3 million.

The gene calls are TRBV7-6 and TRBJ2-7; 15 bases fit TRBD2. The sample consisted of blood. This sequence originates from a girl aged 2 to 9 in good health. This chain's CDR3 is CASSLGPTGLAGGREQYF. The CDR3 coding sequence is TGTGCCAGCAGCTTAGGACCCACGGGACTAGCGGGAGGTCGAGAGCAGTACTTC.